This is a list of T cell receptor beta chains from one sample in a study of shared clonotypes between healthy human individuals. Clones were read by immunoSEQ multiplex PCR, and TCRdb kept only the in-frame ones, dropping some. There are around 340,000 clones in the sample; around four fifths occur only once, and roughly 10% lies in the top ten. Sequencing input: memory CD4+ T cells sorted from blood. Receptors originate from a man aged 25 to 40 in good health. CDR3s include the opening cysteine and the closing phenylalanine or tryptophan. D genes are given only for firm matches. Clone size is stated in some rows and not others, as once, few, many or a class when expanded.

d_call	clone_size	v_call	cdr3_length	j_call	cdr3_nt	cdr3_aa
NA	many	TRBV6-5	11	TRBJ2-1	TGTGCCAGCAGTTGGCACAATGAGCAGTTCTTC	CASSWHNEQFF
NA	NA	TRBV10-2	12	TRBJ2-3	TGCGCCAGCAGTGAGTCCGGAGATACGCAGTATTTT	CASSESGDTQYF
NA	NA	TRBV7-9	14	TRBJ1-1	TGTGCCAGCAGCCAGGACATTCTGAACACTGAAGCTTTCTTT	CASSQDILNTEAFF
NA	few	TRBV7-9	15	TRBJ2-1	TGTGCCAGCAGCTTAGCGCTTCAGGGGCTCAATGAGCAGTTCTTC	CASSLALQGLNEQFF
TRBD1	NA	TRBV4-3	15	TRBJ1-1	TGCGCCAGCAGCCAAGCCGGGACAGGGGGCACTGAAGCTTTCTTT	CASSQAGTGGTEAFF
NA	NA	TRBV19	15	TRBJ2-1	TGTGCCAGTAGTATAGATCGAGGCTCCTACAATGAGCAGTTCTTC	CASSIDRGSYNEQFF
TRBD1	few	TRBV5-6	17	TRBJ2-4	TGTGCCAGCAGCTTGGGGGACAGAAGACTAGCCAAAAACATTCAGTACTTC	CASSLGDRRLAKNIQYF
NA	NA	TRBV6-1	13	TRBJ2-1	TGTGCCAGCAGTACCCTAGGGCCTAGTGAGCAGTTCTTC	CASSTLGPSEQFF
NA	few	TRBV13	14	TRBJ2-2	TGTGCCAGCAGCTTACGGGGGCTCGGCGGGGAGCTGTTTTTT	CASSLRGLGGELFF
NA	few	TRBV28	16	TRBJ1-2	TGTGCCAGCAGTTTCGGTTTGAGACGAGGCTACTATGGCTACACCTTC	CASSFGLRRGYYGYTF
NA	NA	TRBV5-1	16	TRBJ2-7	TGCGCCAGCAGCTTGGCCCCGAGACAGCCTACCTACGAGCAGTACTTC	CASSLAPRQPTYEQYF
NA	few	TRBV10-3	14	TRBJ1-3	TGTGCCACCCTACGAGGCCCCTCTGGAAACACCATATATTTT	CATLRGPSGNTIYF
NA	NA	TRBV6-4	15	TRBJ2-1	TGTGCCAGCAGCCCCACCTCAAACCGGGAGAGGTATATTTTCTTC	CASSPTSNRERYIFF
NA	NA	TRBV6-1	13	TRBJ2-1	TGTGCCATTCTTAGGGACTCCCTTCCTGAGCAGTTCTTC	CAILRDSLPEQFF
NA	few	TRBV11-2	13	TRBJ2-3	TGTGCCAGCAGCTTAGGCCCGACAGATACGCAGTATTTT	CASSLGPTDTQYF
NA	NA	TRBV6-1	15	TRBJ1-4	TGTGCCAGCAGTGAAGTCCGGACTCAAAATGAAAAACTGTTTTTT	CASSEVRTQNEKLFF
NA	NA	TRBV5-4	14	TRBJ2-7	TGTGCCAGCAGCTTGCAGGGGAGGGCTGTTCGGCAGTACTTC	CASSLQGRAVRQYF
NA	once	TRBV7-2	14	TRBJ2-3	TGTGCCAGCACCCGAACACCCTCGGCAGATACGCAGTATTTT	CASTRTPSADTQYF
TRBD2	NA	TRBV28	19	TRBJ2-4	TGTGCCAGCAGTTTACCCAAAGGTGGTCTAGCGGGAAGGAAGAACATTCAGTACTTC	CASSLPKGGLAGRKNIQYF
NA	NA	TRBV28	14	TRBJ2-2	TGTGCCAGCAGTTTGATTGGAGACACCGGGGAGCTGTTTTTT	CASSLIGDTGELFF
NA	NA	TRBV6-6	14	TRBJ1-5	TGTGCCAGCAGTTACGGGGATCCGACACAGCCCCAGCATTTT	CASSYGDPTQPQHF
TRBD2	NA	TRBV9	16	TRBJ2-1	TGTGCCAGCAGCGTAGTAGCGGGAGCTATCTACAATGAGCAGTTCTTC	CASSVVAGAIYNEQFF
NA	few	TRBV2	16	TRBJ2-1	TGTGCCAGCAGTGAAGTGAGAGACAGCTACTACAATGAGCAGTTCTTC	CASSEVRDSYYNEQFF
NA	NA	TRBV11-2	18	TRBJ2-7	TGTGCCAGCAGTACAATTACCGGGGCAAGTTGGAGGATGTACGAGCAGTACTTC	CASSTITGASWRMYEQYF
TRBD1	few	TRBV7-9	16	TRBJ1-4	TGTGCCAGCAGCTTATCCGGGACAGGGGGCTTTGAAAAACTGTTTTTT	CASSLSGTGGFEKLFF
TRBD2	NA	TRBV29-1	14	TRBJ2-1	TGCAGCGTCTCAGGGACTAGCGGGTACAATGAGCAGTTCTTC	CSVSGTSGYNEQFF
NA	NA	TRBV5-6	14	TRBJ2-1	TGTGCCAGCAGCTTGGCCTCCAGTATCCATGAGCAGTTCTTC	CASSLASSIHEQFF
NA	NA	TRBV7-9	15	TRBJ2-2	TGTGCCAGCAGCTTAGCGCAGACAGAAACCGGGGAGCTGTTTTTT	CASSLAQTETGELFF
NA	many	TRBV6-5	14	TRBJ1-1	TGTGCCAGCAGTTTGCTTTACAAGCGCTCTGTGGCTTTCTTT	CASSLLYKRSVAFF
NA	NA	TRBV29-1	12	TRBJ2-1	TGCAGCGAGGAACCTCAGGGGAATGAGCAGTTCTTC	CSEEPQGNEQFF
NA	NA	TRBV9	18	TRBJ1-5	TGTGCCAGCAGCGTAAGGAATCCCGGAAGACTACAACCTTGGCCCCAGCATTTT	CASSVRNPGRLQPWPQHF
TRBD2	few	TRBV10-1	17	TRBJ2-2	TGCGCCAGCAGTGAGTCGGGACTAGCGGGAGACACCGGGGAGCTGTTTTTT	CASSESGLAGDTGELFF
NA	many	TRBV4-2	14	TRBJ2-7	TGTGCCAGCAGCTCCGGGACCCTGTTCTACGAGCAGTACTTC	CASSSGTLFYEQYF
NA	NA	TRBV9	13	TRBJ2-4	TGTGCCAGCAGCGTAGCGGGGGCTACCATTCAGTACTTC	CASSVAGATIQYF
NA	NA	TRBV9	12	TRBJ2-1	TGTGCCAGCAGTCATATTTACAATGAGCAGTTCTTC	CASSHIYNEQFF
NA	NA	TRBV10-3	15	TRBJ1-5	TGTGCCATCAGGACGTTGAGGGGGTATAATCAGCCCCAGCATTTT	CAIRTLRGYNQPQHF
NA	NA	TRBV6-1	12	TRBJ2-1	TGTGCCAGCGGGAACTTTCTCAATGAGCAGTTCTTC	CASGNFLNEQFF
NA	NA	TRBV5-1	13	TRBJ1-2	TGCGCCAGCAGCTTGGACGCGATGGGAGGCTACACCTTC	CASSLDAMGGYTF
NA	NA	TRBV7-9	14	TRBJ1-1	TGTGCCAGCAGCCCACAGGGTAGTTACACTGAAGCTTTCTTT	CASSPQGSYTEAFF
NA	once	TRBV5-5	14	TRBJ2-3	TGTGCCAGCAGCTTGGGGGATAGCACAGATACGCAGTATTTT	CASSLGDSTDTQYF
NA	NA	TRBV18	14	TRBJ2-3	TGTGCCAGCTCACCGACCTCTAGCACAGATACGCAGTATTTT	CASSPTSSTDTQYF
NA	NA	TRBV5-1	20	TRBJ2-1	TGCGCCAGCAGCTTGTCCCCACACGGTACGCTAGGAATAGTCGCCAATGAGCAGTTCTTC	CASSLSPHGTLGIVANEQFF
NA	NA	TRBV28	13	TRBJ1-1	TGTGCCAGCCTACCCGGACAGACCACTGAAGCTTTCTTT	CASLPGQTTEAFF
NA	NA	TRBV5-6	19	TRBJ1-5	TGTGCCAGCAGCTTGGGCCGAAGAGGGGCCCGAAGTAGCAATCAGCCCCAGCATTTT	CASSLGRRGARSSNQPQHF
TRBD2	once	TRBV28	13	TRBJ2-4	TGTGCCAGCCGGGCTAGCGGGATTGTCATTCAGTACTTC	CASRASGIVIQYF
TRBD1	NA	TRBV6-6	16	TRBJ2-7	TGTGCCAGCAGTTGCTCCGGGACAGGCGAACCCTACGAGCAGTACTTC	CASSCSGTGEPYEQYF
NA	NA	TRBV4-3	13	TRBJ1-5	TGCGCCAGCAGCCAAGAAAGGGAGCAGCCCCAGCATTTT	CASSQEREQPQHF
TRBD1	few	TRBV19	15	TRBJ1-1	TGTGCCAGTAGTGCTATACAGGGGCCGAACACTGAAGCTTTCTTT	CASSAIQGPNTEAFF
NA	NA	TRBV7-2	15	TRBJ1-2	TGTGCCAGCAGCTTAGTGGAGTCAGTGAACTATGGCTACACCTTC	CASSLVESVNYGYTF
TRBD1	NA	TRBV5-1	16	TRBJ2-7	TGCGCCAGCAGCTTGGTTTCGGGACAGCTCTCCTACGAGCAGTACTTC	CASSLVSGQLSYEQYF
NA	NA	TRBV28	15	TRBJ2-2	TGTGCCAGCTTGAGGACAGTCTCGAACACCGGGGAGCTGTTTTTT	CASLRTVSNTGELFF
TRBD1	once	TRBV5-1	15	TRBJ1-1	TGCGCCAGCAGCGAGGGGGCGGGGATGAACACTGAAGCTTTCTTT	CASSEGAGMNTEAFF
TRBD2	NA	TRBV2	14	TRBJ2-7	TGTGCCAGCAGTGTGGCGGGACTAGGGAGCGAGCAGTACTTC	CASSVAGLGSEQYF
NA	few	TRBV28	12	TRBJ2-2	TGTGCCAGCATGGAACAGGCCGGGGAGCTGTTTTTT	CASMEQAGELFF
TRBD1	NA	TRBV7-2	13	TRBJ2-7	TGTGCCAGCAGCACAGGGGCGGGTGGAGGGCAGTACTTC	CASSTGAGGGQYF
NA	NA	TRBV2	15	TRBJ1-5	TGTGCCAGCAGTAGGGGGGCTGCTGGGTACGAGGCCCAGCATTTT	CASSRGAAGYEAQHF
NA	NA	TRBV7-2	11	TRBJ2-7	TGTGCCAGCAGCAACGCGTACGAGCAGTACTTC	CASSNAYEQYF
NA	NA	TRBV6-5	14	TRBJ1-2	TGTGCCAGCAGTTACTCCAGGGTGTCGGATGGCTACACCTTC	CASSYSRVSDGYTF
NA	NA	TRBV4-1	12	TRBJ1-2	TGCGCCAGCAGCCAAGCCACTAGGGGCTACACCTTC	CASSQATRGYTF
NA	NA	TRBV7-8	15	TRBJ1-6	TGTGCCAGCAGATCGACGGACTCCTATAATTCACCCCTCCACTTT	CASRSTDSYNSPLHF